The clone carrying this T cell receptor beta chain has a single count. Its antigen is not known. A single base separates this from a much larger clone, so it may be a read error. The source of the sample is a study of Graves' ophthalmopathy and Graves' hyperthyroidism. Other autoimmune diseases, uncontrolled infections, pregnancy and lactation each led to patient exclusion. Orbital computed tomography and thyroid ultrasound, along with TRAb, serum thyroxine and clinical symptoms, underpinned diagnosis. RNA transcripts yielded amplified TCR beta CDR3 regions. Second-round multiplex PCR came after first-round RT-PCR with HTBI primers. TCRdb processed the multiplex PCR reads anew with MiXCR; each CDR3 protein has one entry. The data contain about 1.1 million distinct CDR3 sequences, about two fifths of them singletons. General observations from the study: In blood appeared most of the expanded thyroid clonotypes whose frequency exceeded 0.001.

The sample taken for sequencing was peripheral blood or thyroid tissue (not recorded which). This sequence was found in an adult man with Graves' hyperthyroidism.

CDR3 sequence (DNA): TGTGCCAGCAGCGAAAATTCGGACACTGAAGCTTTCTTT. It codes for CASSENSDTEAFF. The genes are TRBV7-9 and TRBJ1-1; D not resolved. Trimming stripped 5 bases from V and 3 bases from J, with 10 bases between. There are 13 residues in the CDR3. Germline-derived CDR1 and CDR2 are SEHNR and FQNEAQ (reference sequence).